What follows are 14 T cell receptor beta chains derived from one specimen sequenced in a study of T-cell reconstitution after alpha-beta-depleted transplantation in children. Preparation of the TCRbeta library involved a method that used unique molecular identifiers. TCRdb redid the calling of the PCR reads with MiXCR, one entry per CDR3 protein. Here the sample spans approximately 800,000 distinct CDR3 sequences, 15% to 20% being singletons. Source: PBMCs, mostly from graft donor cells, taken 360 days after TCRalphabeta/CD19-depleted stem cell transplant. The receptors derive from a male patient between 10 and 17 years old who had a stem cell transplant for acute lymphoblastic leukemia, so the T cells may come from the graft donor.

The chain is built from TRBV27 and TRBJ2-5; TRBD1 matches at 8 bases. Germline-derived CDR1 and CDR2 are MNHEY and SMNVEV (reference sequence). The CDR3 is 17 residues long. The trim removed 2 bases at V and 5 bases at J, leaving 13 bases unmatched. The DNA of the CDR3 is TGTGCCAGCAGTTTAAACCAGGGGGCGCATGTTCGGGAGACCCAGTACTTC. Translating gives CASSLNQGAHVRETQYF.

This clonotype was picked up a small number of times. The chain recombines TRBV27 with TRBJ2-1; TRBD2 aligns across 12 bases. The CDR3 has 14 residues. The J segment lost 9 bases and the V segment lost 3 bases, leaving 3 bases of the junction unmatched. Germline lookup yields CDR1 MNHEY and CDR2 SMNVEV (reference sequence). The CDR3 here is CASSLTSGSTEQFF. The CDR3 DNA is TGTGCCAGCAGTTTGACTAGCGGGAGCACTGAGCAGTTCTTC.

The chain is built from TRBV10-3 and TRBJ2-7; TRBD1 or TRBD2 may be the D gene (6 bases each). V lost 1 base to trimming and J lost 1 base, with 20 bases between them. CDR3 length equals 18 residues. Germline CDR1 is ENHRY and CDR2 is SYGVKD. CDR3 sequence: CAISEWGAGSTISYEQYF. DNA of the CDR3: TGTGCCATCAGTGAGTGGGGGGCCGGGAGTACGATATCCTACGAGCAGTACTTC.

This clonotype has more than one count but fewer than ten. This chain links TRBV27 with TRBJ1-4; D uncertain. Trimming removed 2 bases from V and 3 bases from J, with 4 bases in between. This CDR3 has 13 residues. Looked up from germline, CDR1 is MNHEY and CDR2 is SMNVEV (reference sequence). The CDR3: CASSLMANEKLFF. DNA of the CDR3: TGTGCCAGCAGTTTAATGGCTAATGAAAAACTGTTTTTT.

CDR3 loop: CASIFFLPGLAGARDTQYF. CDR3 nucleotide sequence: TGTGCCAGCATCTTCTTTTTACCGGGACTAGCGGGAGCAAGAGATACGCAGTATTTT. V and J are TRBV7-8 and TRBJ2-3; 14 bases align to TRBD2. CDR1 SGHVS and CDR2 FQNEAQ come from the germline V gene. The CDR3 is 19 amino acids. Trimming removed 7 bases from V and 5 bases from J; junction bases left unmatched: 17.

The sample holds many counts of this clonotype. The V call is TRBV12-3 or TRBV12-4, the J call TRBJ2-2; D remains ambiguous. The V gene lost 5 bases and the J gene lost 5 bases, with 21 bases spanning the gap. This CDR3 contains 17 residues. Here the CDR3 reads CASSPPPKRSVTGELFF. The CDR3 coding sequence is TGTGCCAGCAGTCCACCGCCAAAGAGGAGCGTGACCGGGGAGCTGTTTTTT.

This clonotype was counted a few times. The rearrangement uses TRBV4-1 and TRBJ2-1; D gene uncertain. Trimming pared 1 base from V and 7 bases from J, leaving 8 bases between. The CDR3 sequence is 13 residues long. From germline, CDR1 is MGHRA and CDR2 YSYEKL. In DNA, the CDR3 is TGCGCCAGCAGCCAAGTAAGGAAGAATGAGCAGTTCTTC. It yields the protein CASSQVRKNEQFF.

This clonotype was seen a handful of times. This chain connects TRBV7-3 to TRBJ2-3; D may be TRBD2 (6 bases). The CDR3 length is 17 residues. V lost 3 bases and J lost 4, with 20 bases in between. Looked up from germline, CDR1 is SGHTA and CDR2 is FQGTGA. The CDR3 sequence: CASSFSHTIWGADTQYF. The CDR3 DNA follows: TGTGCCAGCAGCTTTTCACATACCATATGGGGGGCAGATACGCAGTATTTT.

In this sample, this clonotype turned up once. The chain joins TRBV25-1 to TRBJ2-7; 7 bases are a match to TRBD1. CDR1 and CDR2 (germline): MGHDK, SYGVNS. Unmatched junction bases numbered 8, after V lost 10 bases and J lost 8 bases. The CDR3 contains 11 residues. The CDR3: CAIGTAYKQYF. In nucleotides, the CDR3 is TGTGCCATCGGGACAGCTTACAAGCAGTACTTC.

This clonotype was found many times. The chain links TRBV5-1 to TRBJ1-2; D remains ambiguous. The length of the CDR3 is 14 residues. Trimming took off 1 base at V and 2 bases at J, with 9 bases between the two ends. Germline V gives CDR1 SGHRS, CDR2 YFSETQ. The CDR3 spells CASSLLGTNYGYTF. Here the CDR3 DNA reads TGCGCCAGCAGCTTGTTGGGTACAAACTATGGCTACACCTTC.

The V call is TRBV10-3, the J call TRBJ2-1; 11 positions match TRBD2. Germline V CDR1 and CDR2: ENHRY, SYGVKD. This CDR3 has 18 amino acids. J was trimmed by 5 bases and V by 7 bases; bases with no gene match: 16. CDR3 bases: TGTGCCATCACCCTAACTAGCGGGAGCAGGGGGAGGGACAATGAGCAGTTCTTC. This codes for CAITLTSGSRGRDNEQFF.

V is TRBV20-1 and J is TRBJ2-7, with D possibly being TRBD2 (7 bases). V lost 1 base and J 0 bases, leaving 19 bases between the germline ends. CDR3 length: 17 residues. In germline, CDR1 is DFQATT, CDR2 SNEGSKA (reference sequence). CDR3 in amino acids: CSARVGGRGASSYEQYF. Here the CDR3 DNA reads TGCAGTGCTAGAGTGGGGGGGAGGGGGGCTTCCTCCTACGAGCAGTACTTC.

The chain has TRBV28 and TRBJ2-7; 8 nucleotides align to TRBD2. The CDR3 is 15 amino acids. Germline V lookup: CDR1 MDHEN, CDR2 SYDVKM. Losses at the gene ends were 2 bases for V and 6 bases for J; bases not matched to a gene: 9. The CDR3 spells CASSLAGGSTVEQYF. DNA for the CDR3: TGTGCCAGCAGTTTAGCGGGAGGTTCAACCGTCGAGCAGTACTTC. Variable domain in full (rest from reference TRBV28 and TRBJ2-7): DVKVTQSSRYLVKRTGEKVFLECVQDMDHENMFWYRQDPGLGLRLIYFSYDVKMKEKGDIPEGYSVSREKKERFSLILESASTNQTSMYLCASSLAGGSTVEQYFGPGTRLTVT.

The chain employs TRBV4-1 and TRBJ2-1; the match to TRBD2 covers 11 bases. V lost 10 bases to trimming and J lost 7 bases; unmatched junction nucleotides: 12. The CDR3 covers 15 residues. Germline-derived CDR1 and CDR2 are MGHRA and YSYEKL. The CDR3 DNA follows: TGCGCCACCTCGGTACTAGCGGGAGATGGGAATGAGCAGTTCTTC. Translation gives CATSVLAGDGNEQFF.